Following are 5 T cell receptor beta chains from one sample sequenced in a study of T cell clones after liver transplantation. The repertoire was sequenced with immunoSEQ multiplex PCR; TCRdb's copy has only in-frame clones and lacks some. The repertoire consists of about 33,000 clones, with 90% to 95% occurring once and the leading ten covering 25% to 30%. Sequences were derived from CD8+ T cells from blood, sampled 12 months after liver transplant. The origin of the receptors is a human patient who received a liver transplant. Some T cells may originate from the graft donor.

For the CDR3, the DNA is TGTGCCAGCAGTCCCTCGGAGGGCAGATCCTACAATGAGCAGTTCTTC. This translates into CASSPSEGRSYNEQFF. The J gene is TRBJ2-1, the V gene TRBV27, with a weak D call TRBD2 (6 bases). Germline V CDR1 and CDR2: MNHEY, SMNVEV (reference sequence). The CDR3 length is 16 residues. Trimming removed 5 bases at V and 1 base at J, with 15 bases between.

The chain carries TRBV7-2 and TRBJ2-1; D remains ambiguous. Germline CDR1 and CDR2: SGHTA and FQGNSA. Trimming removed 4 bases from V and 10 bases from J, with 11 bases in between. The CDR3 extends over 12 amino acids. In DNA, the CDR3 is TGTGCCAGCAGCTCCGCCCTCTGGGAGCAGTTCTTC. This sequence encodes CASSSALWEQFF. Complete variable domain (other parts from reference TRBV7-2 and TRBJ2-1): GAGVSQSPSNKVTEKGKDVELRCDPISGHTALYWYRQSLGQGLEFLIYFQGNSAPDKSGLPSDRFSAERTGGSVSTLTIQRTQQEDSAVYLCASSSALWEQFFGPGTRLTVL.

This sequence joins TRBV7-9 and TRBJ2-1; 10 nucleotides agree with TRBD2. The CDR3 is 15 residues long. V shed 4 bases, J shed 5 bases, and the junction held 5 bases outside the gene matches. Germline V gene lookup returns CDR1 SEHNR and CDR2 FQNEAQ (reference sequence). This chain's CDR3 is CASSSVAGGDNEQFF. The CDR3 DNA reads TGTGCCAGCAGCTCCGTAGCGGGAGGAGACAATGAGCAGTTCTTC.

V gene TRBV15 combines with J gene TRBJ1-5; 7 nucleotides agree with TRBD1. The CDR3 contains 13 residues. V shed 4 bases, J shed 5 bases, and the junction held 2 bases outside the gene matches. Germline V gene data show CDR1 as LNHNV and CDR2 as YYDKDF (reference sequence). DNA of the CDR3: TGTGCCACCAGCACAACAGGGGATCAGCCCCAGCATTTT. Its protein product is CATSTTGDQPQHF.

The J gene is TRBJ2-3, the V gene TRBV10-1, with no clear D. The CDR3 contains 11 residues. Germline CDR1 is WNHNN and CDR2 is SYGVQD (reference sequence). V lost 6 bases to trimming and J lost 3 bases, with 4 bases between them. DNA of the CDR3: TGCGCCAGCAGAAGTACAGATACGCAGTATTTT. This codes for CASRSTDTQYF.